Below, one T cell receptor beta chain is given with its context. This sample is drawn from a study of blood T cell repertoires in COVID-19. Study summary: Acute and convalescent COVID-19 samples came from the United States, Italy and Spain. The cDNA or gDNA used as material had been derived from T cells, B-cell-depleted T cells, or PBMCs.

The CDR3 length is 13 residues. Germline trimming cut 1 base from V and 10 bases from J; bases unmatched to any gene: 2. Germline CDR1 and CDR2: WSHSY and SAAADI. Those who participated ranged in age from 18 to 89 years and resided in approximately 26 US areas. Profiled with immunoSEQ multiplex PCR; TCRdb holds only in-frame clones, not every one. The table lists under 450,000 clones, roughly 87% of them singletons. The TCR originated in a woman younger than 45 who had recovered from COVID-19. Sequenced: PBMCs or T cells enriched from blood (not recorded which). This chain links TRBV10-2 with TRBJ2-2; 8 bases match TRBD2. The CDR3 bases are TGCGCCAGCAGTGAGTTAGCGGGGATGGAGCTGTTTTTT. Its translation: CASSELAGMELFF.